A selection of T cell receptor beta chains follows, all from one sample in a study of blood T cell repertoires in COVID-19. Sequencing was performed with immunoSEQ multiplex PCR; in TCRdb, only in-frame clones are kept and a portion is missing. The top ten clones hold about 14% of a sample with some 200,000 clones, less than 90% of them seen once. The sequenced sample consisted of peripheral blood. All receptors derive from a woman in her 70s with COVID-19, enrolled during active disease. Each CDR3 is given with its conserved first and last residue. The D gene is left open where the match is weak. Size is omitted from some rows. Given values are once, few, many or a class for expanded clones.

TRBD2 TRBJ2-1 TRBV6-5 . TGTGCCAGCAGCAGGACTAGCGGGAAAAACAATGAGCAGTTCTTC CASSRTSGKNNEQFF
. TRBJ1-5 TRBV3-1/TRBV3-2 . TGTGCCAGCAGCCAACAGTCCGATCAGCCCCAGCATTTT CASSQQSDQPQHF
TRBD2 TRBJ2-1 TRBV11-2 . TGTGCCAGCAGCTTATTAGCGGGAGCCCACAATGAGCAGTTCTTC CASSLLAGAHNEQFF
. TRBJ1-1 TRBV7-3 . TGTGCCAGCAGCCCACAGGGTCTCCTTGAAGCTTTCTTT CASSPQGLLEAFF
. TRBJ1-1 TRBV7-3 . TGTGCCAGCAGCTTGACAGGAGTCGAGGGCACTGAAGCTTTCTTT CASSLTGVEGTEAFF
TRBD1 TRBJ1-5 TRBV19 many TGTGCCAGTAGTCCCGACCGGACAGGGTGGAATCAGCCCCAGCATTTT CASSPDRTGWNQPQHF
. TRBJ2-7 TRBV5-4 . TGTGCCAGCAGCTTGGCCGGAGGGGGCAAGTACGAGCAGTACTTC CASSLAGGGKYEQYF
. TRBJ1-2 TRBV5-5 . TGTGCCAGCAGCTTGGTATATGGCTACACCTTC CASSLVYGYTF
. TRBJ2-3 TRBV25-1 . TGTGCCAGCAGTGAATATTCAGGATCCCTCACAGATACGCAGTATTTT CASSEYSGSLTDTQYF
. TRBJ2-1 TRBV30 . TGTGCCTGGGGTACCGACAGGCCGATTGAGCAGTTCTTC CAWGTDRPIEQFF
. TRBJ2-5 TRBV5-4 . TGTGCCAGCAGCTTAAGGGGGATACAAGAGACCCAGTACTTC CASSLRGIQETQYF